Detailed here is one T cell receptor (beta chain). The V end lost 2 bases, the J end lost 3 bases, and 11 bases lay between the germline ends. CDR1 is SGHKS, CDR2 YYEKEE, per germline (reference sequence). This CDR3 contains 14 residues. Original methodology: Nucleated cell number was recorded as an estimate derived from reference gene primer amplification. The repertoire was sequenced with immunoSEQ multiplex PCR; TCRdb's copy has only in-frame clones and lacks some. V, J and clone size were drawn from that table, and D and trimming were deduced from the DNA. The sample has roughly 31,000 clones, 80% to 90% seen once. This sample stems from a study of blood T cell repertoires in COVID-19. As for the study in general: The samples span acute and convalescent COVID-19 from the United States, Italy and Spain. Sample material is recorded as cDNA or gDNA derived from T cells, B-cell-depleted T cells, or PBMCs.

This clonotype was obtained from a man aged 55 to 69 with acute or convalescent COVID-19. Sequencing was carried out using peripheral blood. This chain joins TRBV5-5 and TRBJ1-1, with D tentatively TRBD1 (6 bases). Here the CDR3 reads CASSFRGPYTEAFF. Written as DNA, the CDR3 is TGTGCCAGCAGCTTCAGGGGCCCTTACACTGAAGCTTTCTTT.